This TCR beta chain comes out of a study of spatial heterogeneity in lung cancer. This clonotype was detected ten times or more. V shed 1 base, J shed 6 bases, and the junction held 8 bases outside the gene matches. Germline CDR1 and CDR2: LGHNA and YSLEER. The CDR3 has 18 amino acids. Time point in this sample: sample taken at primary tumor resection. TCR cDNA molecules each had a unique molecular identifier. Each CDR3 protein is one row after TCRdb ran MiXCR on the 5' RACE reads. This table holds about 10,000 distinct CDR3 sequences, roughly 6.4% found once. The sequence was obtained from a male donor with early-stage non-small cell lung cancer. The material sequenced was normal lung tissue next to the tumor, taken at surgery. This rearrangement joins TRBV4-3 to TRBJ2-2; 13 bases agree with TRBD2. The CDR3 nucleotides are TGCGCCAGCAGCCAAGGCGCCGGGACTAGCGGGACGTCCGGGGAGCTGTTTTTT. Residues: CASSQGAGTSGTSGELFF.